The 14 T cell receptor beta chains listed next were all sequenced from one sample in a study of molecular identifiers for immune sequencing clone quantification. Using its own MiXCR run on the PCR reads, TCRdb lists one record per CDR3 protein. There are about 640,000 distinct CDR3 sequences in the sample; 20% occur only once, and 0.7% to 1% lies in the top ten. Material for sequencing was naive CD8+ T cells from blood, with Jurkat cell RNA spiked in. The subset here: FACS-sorted CD8+CD4-CCR7+CD45RA+ naive T cells. The receptors were gathered from a human donor in good health. Some libraries in this study had Jurkat cell RNA spiked in.

This clonotype was picked up many times. The chain employs TRBV27 and TRBJ2-3; D remains unclear. Trimming left V 5 bases short and J 5 bases short, with 14 bases between. The CDR3 runs to 14 residues. Germline CDR1 is MNHEY and CDR2 is SMNVEV (reference sequence). The CDR3 DNA follows: TGTGCCAGCAGTACCCAACCCAATGTAGATACGCAGTATTTT. Residues: CASSTQPNVDTQYF.

The gene calls are TRBV11-2 and TRBJ2-2; 7 nucleotides match TRBD2. The germline V gene encodes CDR1 SGHAT and CDR2 FQNNGV. J lost 4 bases, V lost 1 base, and 6 bases had no gene match. The CDR3 extends over 16 amino acids. CDR3 sequence reads: CASSLVRGSVTGELFF. CDR3 DNA: TGTGCCAGCAGCTTAGTACGCGGGAGCGTCACCGGGGAGCTGTTTTTT.

This clonotype was counted ten times or more. The chain has TRBV10-3 and TRBJ2-5; 9 bases map to TRBD2. The CDR3 runs to 17 residues. Per the germline V gene, CDR1 is ENHRY and CDR2 is SYGVKD. V trimming: 3 bases; J trimming: 0 bases; junction bases outside the gene matches: 8. The CDR3 DNA is TGTGCCATCAGTGACGAGGTCCGCGGGGGGGACCAAGAGACCCAGTACTTC. The encoded protein is CAISDEVRGGDQETQYF.

As regards this clonotype: This may stem from a read error, because a much larger clone lies one nucleotide away. The gene calls are TRBV19 and TRBJ1-5; D unresolved. Germline assignment: CDR1 LNHDA and CDR2 SQIVND (reference sequence). This CDR3 comprises 13 residues. CDR3 residues: CASTASLNQPQRF. The DNA for the CDR3 is TGTGCCAGTACCGCCAGTCTCAATCAGCCCCAGCGTTTT.

In its sample, this clonotype was seen many times. This sequence joins TRBV7-2 and TRBJ1-2; possible D gene TRBD1, 5 bases. CDR1 is SGHTA, CDR2 FQGNSA, per germline. Trimming took off 2 bases at V and 4 bases at J, with 17 bases between the two ends. The CDR3 spans 16 residues. Written as DNA, the CDR3 is TGTGCCAGCAGCTTACCCCACCGACAGAATGCCTATGGCTACACCTTC. Amino acids: CASSLPHRQNAYGYTF.

This clonotype was observed many times. This chain connects TRBV28 to TRBJ1-5; 8 bases line up with TRBD1. Germline V CDR1 and CDR2: MDHEN, SYDVKM. Trimming cost V 5 bases and J 7 bases; bases outside gene matches: 10. CDR3 length: 15 residues. The CDR3 region has the DNA TGTGCCAGCAGTGCAAGCGGGACAGGTCACCAGCCCCAGCATTTT. Protein sequence: CASSASGTGHQPQHF.

This clonotype was observed many times. This sequence joins TRBV6-6 and TRBJ2-3; D is possibly TRBD2 (6 bases). The V end was cut by 7 bases, the J end by 3 bases, with 20 bases between. CDR1 is MNHNY, CDR2 SVGAGI, per germline (reference sequence). The CDR3 runs to 16 residues. DNA of the CDR3: TGTGCCAGCATCCAAGGCGTTGCGGGACGGACAGATACGCAGTATTTT. Translating it yields CASIQGVAGRTDTQYF.

This clonotype was counted at least ten times. This chain uses TRBV7-9 with TRBJ2-3, with D perhaps TRBD1 (7 bases). This CDR3 has 12 residues. Trimming cost V 8 bases and J 6 bases, with 12 bases left between them. Germline loops: CDR1 SEHNR, CDR2 FQNEAQ (reference sequence). The CDR3 loop reads CASQGGADTQYF. Written as DNA, the CDR3 is TGTGCCAGCCAGGGGGGCGCGGATACGCAGTATTTT.

On this clonotype itself: The junction and the germline gene differ at one end; a read error may be behind it. The rearrangement uses TRBV27 and TRBJ2-2; TRBD1 matches 9 bases. From germline, CDR1 is MNHEY and CDR2 SMNVEV (reference sequence). This CDR3 region has 15 residues. The DNA of the CDR3 is TGTGCCAGCAAAACCGGGACAGGGAACACCGGGGAGCTGTCTTTT. This codes for CASKTGTGNTGELSF.

In its sample, this clonotype was seen many times. The rearrangement uses TRBV18 and TRBJ2-3, with 10 bases identical to TRBD2. The CDR3 sequence is 19 residues long. The germline V gene encodes CDR1 KGHSH and CDR2 LQKENI. The V segment lost 6 bases and the J segment 3 bases; nucleotides outside the gene matches: 18. CDR3 protein: CASSTEFIAGGVLTDTQYF. The CDR3 DNA reads as TGTGCCAGCTCTACGGAGTTTATAGCGGGAGGTGTCTTGACAGATACGCAGTATTTT.

In this sample, this clonotype turned up a few times. This CDR3 is CASSFAGVSSYEQYF. CDR3 DNA: TGTGCCAGCAGCTTTGCAGGAGTAAGCTCCTACGAGCAGTACTTC. The chain recombines TRBV7-9 with TRBJ2-7; no definite D call. Trimming removed 3 bases from V and 0 bases from J, with 12 bases in between. The CDR3 extends over 15 amino acids. Looked up from germline, CDR1 is SEHNR and CDR2 is FQNEAQ (reference sequence).

Comments on this clonotype: A read error is likely, as this CDR3 ends without the conserved phenylalanine or tryptophan. The DNA for the CDR3 is TGTGCCAGCAGTGTCTCCGGGACATCCAACTACGAGCAGTACCTC. It translates to CASSVSGTSNYEQYL. The chain couples TRBV27 to TRBJ2-7, with D tentatively TRBD1 (6 bases). Germline V gene lookup returns CDR1 MNHEY and CDR2 SMNVEV (reference sequence). The CDR3 has 15 amino acids. Trimming removed 5 bases from V and 3 bases from J, with 17 bases in between.

This clonotype was detected many times. The chain couples TRBV29-1 to TRBJ1-3; TRBD1 aligns across 7 bases. Germline values: CDR1 SQVTM, CDR2 ANQGSEA. CDR3 size: 13 residues. V lost 5 bases, J lost 6 bases, and 7 bases stayed unmatched. In nucleotides, the CDR3 is TGCAGCGTTTTAGGACAGGAGGCAAACACCATATATTTT. As protein: CSVLGQEANTIYF.

In this sample, this clonotype turned up many times. The V gene is TRBV7-9, the J gene TRBJ2-2; D call uncertain. Trimming left V 1 base short and J 0 bases short, with 12 bases between. CDR3 size: 17 residues. Germline-derived CDR1 and CDR2 are SEHNR and FQNEAQ (reference sequence). The DNA for the CDR3 is TGTGCCAGCAGCTTAGTCAGAACAGAGACGAACACCGGGGAGCTGTTTTTT. This sequence encodes CASSLVRTETNTGELFF.